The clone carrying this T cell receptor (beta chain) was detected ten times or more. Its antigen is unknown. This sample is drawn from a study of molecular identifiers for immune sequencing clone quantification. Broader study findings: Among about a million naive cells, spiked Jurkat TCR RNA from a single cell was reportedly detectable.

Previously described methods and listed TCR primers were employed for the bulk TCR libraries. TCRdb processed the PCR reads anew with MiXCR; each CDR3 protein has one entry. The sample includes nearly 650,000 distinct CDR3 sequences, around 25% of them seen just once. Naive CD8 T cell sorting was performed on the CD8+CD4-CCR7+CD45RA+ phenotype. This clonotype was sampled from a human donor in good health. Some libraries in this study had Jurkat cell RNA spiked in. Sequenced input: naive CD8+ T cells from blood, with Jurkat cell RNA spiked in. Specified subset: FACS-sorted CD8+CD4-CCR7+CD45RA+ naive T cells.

The CDR3 reads CATTPGPSYEQYF. The CDR3 region has the DNA TGTGCCACGACCCCAGGCCCCTCCTACGAGCAGTACTTC. The chain couples TRBV12-3 or TRBV12-4 to TRBJ2-7; D ambiguous. The CDR3 loop spans 13 amino acids. Trimming removed 10 bases from V and 0 bases from J, with 13 bases in between.